This T cell receptor beta chain originates from a study of CD4+ T cells in melanoma. Study outcomes and limitations: In melanoma, neoantigen-specific CD4+ T cells reportedly differed in differentiation state. A reported correlation linked neoantigen-specific CD4+ T cells to CD8+, macrophage and B cell function.

Remarks on this clone: Its antigen is unidentified.

The table came from immunoSEQ multiplex PCR; TCRdb's copy has only in-frame clones and leaves some out. The sample lists about 140,000 clones; 80% to 95% were seen once. Germline CDR1 SGHNT, CDR2 YYREEE (reference sequence). The V and J ends lost 3 bases and 8 bases respectively, with 14 bases between them. This CDR3 spans 14 amino acids. The chain has TRBV5-4 and TRBJ1-4; D not resolved. The source is a human donor with melanoma. DNA of the CDR3: TGTGCCAGCAGCTCAAAGGAGGGTCAAGAAAAACTGTTTTTT. The encoded protein is CASSSKEGQEKLFF.